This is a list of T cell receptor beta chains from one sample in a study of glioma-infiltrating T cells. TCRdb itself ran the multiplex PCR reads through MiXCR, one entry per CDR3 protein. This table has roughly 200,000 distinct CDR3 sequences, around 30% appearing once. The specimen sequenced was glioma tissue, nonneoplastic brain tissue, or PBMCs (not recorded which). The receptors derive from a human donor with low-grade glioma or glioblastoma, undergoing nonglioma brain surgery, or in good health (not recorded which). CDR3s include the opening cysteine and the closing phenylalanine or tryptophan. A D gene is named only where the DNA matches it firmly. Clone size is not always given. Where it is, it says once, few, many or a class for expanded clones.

CDR3 DNA: TGTGCCAGCAGCTCTTACAGGGGCGATTCACCCCTCCACTTT
CDR3 protein: CASSSYRGDSPLHF
J gene: TRBJ1-6
D gene: TRBD1
V gene: TRBV6-1
clone size: -

CDR3 DNA: TGCAGTGCTAGAGATCTGCTAGCGGGAAGAGACGAGCAGTACTTC
CDR3 protein: CSARDLLAGRDEQYF
J gene: TRBJ2-7
D gene: TRBD2
V gene: TRBV20-1
clone size: many

CDR3 DNA: TGTGCCAGGAGCTCCCTAACTTTAGCGGGAGGGCTCTACAATGAGCAGTTCTTC
CDR3 protein: CARSSLTLAGGLYNEQFF
J gene: TRBJ2-1
D gene: TRBD2
V gene: TRBV7-6
clone size: -

CDR3 DNA: TGTGCCAGCAGTTTATCTTTCAGGGGTATCGACGAGCAGTACTTC
CDR3 protein: CASSLSFRGIDEQYF
J gene: TRBJ2-7
D gene: -
V gene: TRBV27
clone size: many

CDR3 DNA: TGTGCCAGCACCCTTGAGGGGAGTCGGTACAATGAGCAGTTCTTC
CDR3 protein: CASTLEGSRYNEQFF
J gene: TRBJ2-1
D gene: -
V gene: TRBV27
clone size: many

CDR3 DNA: TGTGCCAGCAGCCGACGGCAGGGTCAAGCTAACTATGGCTACACCTTC
CDR3 protein: CASSRRQGQANYGYTF
J gene: TRBJ1-2
D gene: -
V gene: TRBV7-2
clone size: many

CDR3 DNA: TGTGCCAGCAGCTTGTCCCGACTAGCGGGAGTCAAAAACAATGAGCAGTTCTTC
CDR3 protein: CASSLSRLAGVKNNEQFF
J gene: TRBJ2-1
D gene: TRBD2
V gene: TRBV7-6
clone size: -

CDR3 DNA: TGTGCCAGTAGTATAACGGGAGCAAATGAGCAGTTCTTC
CDR3 protein: CASSITGANEQFF
J gene: TRBJ2-1
D gene: -
V gene: TRBV19
clone size: many

CDR3 DNA: TGCAGTGCTAGAGATCAACTGGTAACCTACGAGCAGTACTTC
CDR3 protein: CSARDQLVTYEQYF
J gene: TRBJ2-7
D gene: -
V gene: TRBV20-1
clone size: many

CDR3 DNA: TGTGCCAGCAGTGAACTAGCCCTGACTGGAGAGCAGTACTTC
CDR3 protein: CASSELALTGEQYF
J gene: TRBJ2-7
D gene: -
V gene: TRBV6-1
clone size: many

CDR3 DNA: TGTGCCAGCAGCACCCTAGAGAGCGCGTACGAGCAGTACTTC
CDR3 protein: CASSTLESAYEQYF
J gene: TRBJ2-7
D gene: -
V gene: TRBV7-8
clone size: many

CDR3 DNA: TGTGCCAGCAGTTCAGAGGACAGGGCGTTGTTTTTT
CDR3 protein: CASSSEDRALFF
J gene: TRBJ1-4
D gene: TRBD1
V gene: TRBV6-1
clone size: many

CDR3 DNA: TGTGCCAGCAGCCCCGGAGTAGCGGGAGTATCAACCGGGGAGCTGTTTTTT
CDR3 protein: CASSPGVAGVSTGELFF
J gene: TRBJ2-2
D gene: TRBD2
V gene: TRBV7-3
clone size: few

CDR3 DNA: TGCAGCGTTGTAAGGGGGAACACTGAAGCTTTCTTT
CDR3 protein: CSVVRGNTEAFF
J gene: TRBJ1-1
D gene: -
V gene: TRBV29-1
clone size: few

CDR3 DNA: TGTGCCAGAAGCGAAACTAGCGGGACGCAAGAGACCCAGTACTTC
CDR3 protein: CARSETSGTQETQYF
J gene: TRBJ2-5
D gene: TRBD2
V gene: TRBV7-3
clone size: once

CDR3 DNA: TGTGCCAGCAGTTTCGAGGAGGGGGTGCGGAATCAGCCCCAGCATTTT
CDR3 protein: CASSFEEGVRNQPQHF
J gene: TRBJ1-5
D gene: -
V gene: TRBV27
clone size: many

CDR3 DNA: TGTGCCAGCAGCAGACCGTCGAACACTGAAGTTTTCTTT
CDR3 protein: CASSRPSNTEVFF
J gene: TRBJ1-1
D gene: -
V gene: TRBV7-2
clone size: -

CDR3 DNA: TGTGCCAGCAGTTTCCAGTACTATGGCTACACCTTC
CDR3 protein: CASSFQYYGYTF
J gene: TRBJ1-2
D gene: -
V gene: TRBV28
clone size: many

CDR3 DNA: TGTGCCAGCAGCCAAGGGACAGGCTCTGGAAACACCATATATTTT
CDR3 protein: CASSQGTGSGNTIYF
J gene: TRBJ1-3
D gene: TRBD1
V gene: TRBV14
clone size: many

CDR3 DNA: TGTGCTAGTAGGTTAGCCGACACCGGGGAGCTGTTTTTT
CDR3 protein: CASRLADTGELFF
J gene: TRBJ2-2
D gene: -
V gene: TRBV12-5
clone size: few

CDR3 DNA: TGTGCCAGCAGCTTGCCAGGAGCCAACTACGAGCAGTACTTC
CDR3 protein: CASSLPGANYEQYF
J gene: TRBJ2-7
D gene: -
V gene: TRBV5-6
clone size: few

CDR3 DNA: TGTGCCAGCAGCCAGGCACTAGCGAACAATGAGCAGTTCTTC
CDR3 protein: CASSQALANNEQFF
J gene: TRBJ2-1
D gene: TRBD2
V gene: TRBV5-4
clone size: few

CDR3 DNA: TGCAGTGCTAGAGGCACTAGCGGGAGGGGCGAGCAGTACTTC
CDR3 protein: CSARGTSGRGEQYF
J gene: TRBJ2-7
D gene: TRBD2
V gene: TRBV20-1
clone size: many

CDR3 DNA: TGCGCCAGCAGCCCCGGGGCAGCCTCAAGCACAGATACGCAGTATTTT
CDR3 protein: CASSPGAASSTDTQYF
J gene: TRBJ2-3
D gene: -
V gene: TRBV4-1
clone size: -

CDR3 DNA: TGTGCCAGCAGTCCCCCTGGGAACAGGGGAGACACTGAAGCTTTCTTT
CDR3 protein: CASSPPGNRGDTEAFF
J gene: TRBJ1-1
D gene: TRBD1
V gene: TRBV25-1
clone size: many

CDR3 DNA: TGTGCCAGCAGTTTCAGGAACACTGACCATATAAGTCGTCGGGGCTACACCTTC
CDR3 protein: CASSFRNTDHISRRGYTF
J gene: TRBJ1-2
D gene: -
V gene: TRBV12-3/TRBV12-4
clone size: -

CDR3 DNA: TGTGCCAGCAGTTACTCGGTACAGGGTCTCTACGAGCAGTACTTC
CDR3 protein: CASSYSVQGLYEQYF
J gene: TRBJ2-7
D gene: -
V gene: TRBV6-5
clone size: many

CDR3 DNA: TGTGCCAGCAGTTACTTCCCCACCCCTATTAACACCGGGGAGCTGTTTTTT
CDR3 protein: CASSYFPTPINTGELFF
J gene: TRBJ2-2
D gene: -
V gene: TRBV12-3/TRBV12-4
clone size: -

CDR3 DNA: TGTGCCAGCAGTTTACGAGGAGGGTTTCACTCCTGCAATGAGCAGTTCTTC
CDR3 protein: CASSLRGGFHSCNEQFF
J gene: TRBJ2-1
D gene: -
V gene: TRBV12-3/TRBV12-4
clone size: -

CDR3 DNA: TGTGCCAGCAGCTTAGCTCTAGCGGGAGAGGTGGATACGCAGTATTTT
CDR3 protein: CASSLALAGEVDTQYF
J gene: TRBJ2-3
D gene: TRBD2
V gene: TRBV7-2
clone size: -

CDR3 DNA: TGCGCCAGCACACTGGCAAACACCGGGGAGCTGTATTTT
CDR3 protein: CASTLANTGELYF
J gene: TRBJ2-3
D gene: -
V gene: TRBV6-1
clone size: -

CDR3 DNA: TGCAGCGGGGGGGGGGGGAGCACAGATACGCAGTATTTT
CDR3 protein: CSGGGGSTDTQYF
J gene: TRBJ2-3
D gene: TRBD2
V gene: TRBV29-1
clone size: few

CDR3 DNA: TGTGCCAGCAGAACCGGGACAGCGTTCTCTGGCTACACCTTC
CDR3 protein: CASRTGTAFSGYTF
J gene: TRBJ1-2
D gene: TRBD1
V gene: TRBV12-3/TRBV12-4
clone size: -

CDR3 DNA: TGTGCCGGCAGTTACTCTTCCCCCTCGACTAGCGGGAGAGTGAATAAGCAGTTCTTC
CDR3 protein: CAGSYSSPSTSGRVNKQFF
J gene: TRBJ2-1
D gene: TRBD2
V gene: TRBV6-2/TRBV6-3
clone size: -

CDR3 DNA: TGTGCCAGCACCCCGGCCGGCGGGTCTTTTGACGATGAGCAGTTCTTC
CDR3 protein: CASTPAGGSFDDEQFF
J gene: TRBJ2-1
D gene: -
V gene: TRBV28
clone size: many

CDR3 DNA: TGCAGCGTAGGAGTGGCCGTGAACACTGAAGCTTTCTTT
CDR3 protein: CSVGVAVNTEAFF
J gene: TRBJ1-1
D gene: -
V gene: TRBV29-1
clone size: many

CDR3 DNA: TGCAGTGCTAGCGTACAGGGGAGGAGCACTGAAGCTTTCTTT
CDR3 protein: CSASVQGRSTEAFF
J gene: TRBJ1-1
D gene: TRBD1
V gene: TRBV20-1
clone size: many

CDR3 DNA: TGTGCCAGCAGCCGGCAGGCGCTGAACACTGAAGCTTTCTTT
CDR3 protein: CASSRQALNTEAFF
J gene: TRBJ1-1
D gene: -
V gene: TRBV27
clone size: many

CDR3 DNA: TGTGCCAGCAGAACCGGGACGGCGGGTTTCTTT
CDR3 protein: CASRTGTAGFF
J gene: TRBJ1-1
D gene: -
V gene: TRBV6-2/TRBV6-3
clone size: -

CDR3 DNA: TGTGCCAGCCAAAACCAGCGGGATGGGCATGAGCAGTTCTTC
CDR3 protein: CASQNQRDGHEQFF
J gene: TRBJ2-1
D gene: TRBD2
V gene: TRBV18
clone size: many

CDR3 DNA: TGTGCCAGCAGCTTAGCGTTACGACAGGGGGCTGATCAGCCCCAGCATTTT
CDR3 protein: CASSLALRQGADQPQHF
J gene: TRBJ1-5
D gene: TRBD1
V gene: TRBV7-2
clone size: many

CDR3 DNA: TGTGCCAGTAGTGTACTAGCGGGATACACCGGGGAGCTGTTTTTT
CDR3 protein: CASSVLAGYTGELFF
J gene: TRBJ2-2
D gene: TRBD2
V gene: TRBV19
clone size: few

CDR3 DNA: TGTGCCACCAGCAGAGCCCCGACCCCAGCGGCAGATACGCAGTATTTT
CDR3 protein: CATSRAPTPAADTQYF
J gene: TRBJ2-3
D gene: -
V gene: TRBV15
clone size: many

CDR3 DNA: TGTGCCAGTACCCCGACTAGCGGGTCGAACACCGGGGAGCTGTTTTTT
CDR3 protein: CASTPTSGSNTGELFF
J gene: TRBJ2-2
D gene: TRBD2
V gene: TRBV19
clone size: many

CDR3 DNA: TGTGCCAGCAGCCAGTCCACTGGGAACACTGAAGCTTTCTTT
CDR3 protein: CASSQSTGNTEAFF
J gene: TRBJ1-1
D gene: -
V gene: TRBV3-1
clone size: many

CDR3 DNA: TGTGCCAGCAGTTACGAGATGGGAGGCTTGAGGACCTACGAGCAGTACTTC
CDR3 protein: CASSYEMGGLRTYEQYF
J gene: TRBJ2-7
D gene: -
V gene: TRBV6-2/TRBV6-3
clone size: many

CDR3 DNA: TGTGCCAGCAGTGAAGAAGCGGGATCCCAAGAGACCCAGTACTTC
CDR3 protein: CASSEEAGSQETQYF
J gene: TRBJ2-5
D gene: TRBD2
V gene: TRBV6-1
clone size: -